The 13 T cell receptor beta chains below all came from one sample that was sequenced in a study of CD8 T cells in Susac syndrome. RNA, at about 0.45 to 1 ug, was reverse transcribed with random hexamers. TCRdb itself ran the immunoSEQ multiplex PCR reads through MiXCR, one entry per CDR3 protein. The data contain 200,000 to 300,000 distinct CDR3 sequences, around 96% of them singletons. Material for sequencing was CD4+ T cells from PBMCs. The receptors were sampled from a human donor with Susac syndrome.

CDR3 nucleotide sequence: TGTGCCTGGAGGACTAGCGGGAGTCGGGATACGCAGTATTTT. Protein sequence: CAWRTSGSRDTQYF. The genes are TRBV30 and TRBJ2-3, with 12 bases fitting TRBD2. The CDR3 totals 14 residues. Germline CDR1 reads GTSNPN; CDR2 reads SVGIG (reference sequence). V was clipped by 3 bases and J by 6 bases; unmatched bases: 4.

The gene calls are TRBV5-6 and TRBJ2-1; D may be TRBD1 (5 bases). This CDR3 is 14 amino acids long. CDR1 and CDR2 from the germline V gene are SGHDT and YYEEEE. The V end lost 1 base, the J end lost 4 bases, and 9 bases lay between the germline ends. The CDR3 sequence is CASSLIQGYNEQFF. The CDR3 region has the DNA TGTGCCAGCAGCTTGATTCAGGGTTACAATGAGCAGTTCTTC.

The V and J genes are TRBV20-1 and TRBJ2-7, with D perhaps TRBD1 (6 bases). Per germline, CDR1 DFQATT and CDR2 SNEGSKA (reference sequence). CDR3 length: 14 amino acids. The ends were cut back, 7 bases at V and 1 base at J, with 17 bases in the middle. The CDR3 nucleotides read TGCAGTGTCTACGGCGACAGGTTTTCCTACGAGCAGTACTTC. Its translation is CSVYGDRFSYEQYF.

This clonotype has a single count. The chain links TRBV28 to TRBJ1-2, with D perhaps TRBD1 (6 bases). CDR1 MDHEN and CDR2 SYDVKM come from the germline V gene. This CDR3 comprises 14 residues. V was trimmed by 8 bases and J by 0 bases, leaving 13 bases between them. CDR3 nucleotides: TGTGCCAGCTTAAAGGGGGGGACTAACTATGGCTACACCTTC. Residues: CASLKGGTNYGYTF.

In DNA form, the CDR3 reads TGTGCCAGCAGCAAGAGATTCTCTGGAAACACCATATATTTT. This gives the protein CASSKRFSGNTIYF. The V and J genes are TRBV12-3 or TRBV12-4 and TRBJ1-3; D is ambiguous. With 6 bases removed from V and 0 bases from J, the gap between germline ends came to 9 bases. CDR3 size: 14 residues.

CDR3 amino acids: CAWSEAGGPVETQYF. The CDR3 DNA reads TGTGCCTGGAGTGAGGCGGGAGGACCGGTGGAGACCCAGTACTTC. V gene TRBV30 combines with J gene TRBJ2-5; TRBD2 matches at 8 bases. The CDR3 is 15 residues long. Germline lookup yields CDR1 GTSNPN and CDR2 SVGIG (reference sequence). After removal of 1 base from V and 5 bases from J, the junction contained 9 bases not matched to a gene.

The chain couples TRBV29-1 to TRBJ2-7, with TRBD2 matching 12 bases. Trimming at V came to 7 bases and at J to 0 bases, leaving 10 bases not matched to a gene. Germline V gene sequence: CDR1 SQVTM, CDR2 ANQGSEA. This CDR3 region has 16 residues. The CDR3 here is CSGMIGLAGISYEQYF. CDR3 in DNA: TGCAGCGGAATGATTGGACTAGCGGGAATCTCCTACGAGCAGTACTTC.

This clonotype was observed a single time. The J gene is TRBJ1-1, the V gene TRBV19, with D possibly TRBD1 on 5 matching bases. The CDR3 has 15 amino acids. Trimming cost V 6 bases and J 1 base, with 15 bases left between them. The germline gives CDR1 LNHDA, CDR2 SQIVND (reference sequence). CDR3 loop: CASRSPAGKNTEAFF. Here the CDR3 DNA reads TGTGCCAGTAGATCACCTGCAGGGAAGAACACTGAAGCTTTCTTT.

The CDR3 protein is CASAPGGGPGELFF. CDR3 sequence (DNA): TGTGCTAGTGCCCCGGGTGGCGGACCCGGGGAGCTGTTTTTT. The rearrangement links TRBV12-5 to TRBJ2-2; D remains unclear. The V gene lost 7 bases and the J gene lost 6 bases, with 15 bases spanning the gap. The CDR3 length is 14 residues. Germline V CDR1 and CDR2: LGHNT, FRNRAP.

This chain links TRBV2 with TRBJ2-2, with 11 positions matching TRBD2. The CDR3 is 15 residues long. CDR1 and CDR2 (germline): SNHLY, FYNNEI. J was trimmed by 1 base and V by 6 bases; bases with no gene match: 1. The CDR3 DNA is TGTGCCAGCAGCGGGACTAGCGGGAACACCGGGGAGCTGTTTTTT. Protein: CASSGTSGNTGELFF.

CDR3 sequence (DNA): TGTGCCAGCAGCAAATCGAGGGAGGGTTTGATGACCCAGTACTTC. It encodes CASSKSREGLMTQYF. This sequence joins TRBV11-3 and TRBJ2-5; the match to TRBD2 covers 7 bases. The CDR3 runs to 15 residues. Germline CDR1 is SGHNT and CDR2 is YENEEA. Unmatched junction bases numbered 13, after V lost 5 bases and J lost 7 bases.

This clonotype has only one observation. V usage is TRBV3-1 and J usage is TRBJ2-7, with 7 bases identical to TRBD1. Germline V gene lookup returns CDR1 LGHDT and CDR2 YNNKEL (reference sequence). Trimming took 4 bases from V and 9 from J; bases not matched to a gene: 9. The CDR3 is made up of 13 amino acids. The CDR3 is CASSRGQPELQYF. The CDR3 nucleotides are TGTGCCAGCAGCCGGGGACAGCCCGAGTTGCAGTACTTC.

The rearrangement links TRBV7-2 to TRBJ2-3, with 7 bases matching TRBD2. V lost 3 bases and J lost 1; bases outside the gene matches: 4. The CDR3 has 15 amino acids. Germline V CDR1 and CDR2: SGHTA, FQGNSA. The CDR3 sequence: CASSLRGFGTDTQYF. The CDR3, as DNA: TGTGCCAGCAGCTTGCGGGGGTTTGGCACAGATACGCAGTATTTT.